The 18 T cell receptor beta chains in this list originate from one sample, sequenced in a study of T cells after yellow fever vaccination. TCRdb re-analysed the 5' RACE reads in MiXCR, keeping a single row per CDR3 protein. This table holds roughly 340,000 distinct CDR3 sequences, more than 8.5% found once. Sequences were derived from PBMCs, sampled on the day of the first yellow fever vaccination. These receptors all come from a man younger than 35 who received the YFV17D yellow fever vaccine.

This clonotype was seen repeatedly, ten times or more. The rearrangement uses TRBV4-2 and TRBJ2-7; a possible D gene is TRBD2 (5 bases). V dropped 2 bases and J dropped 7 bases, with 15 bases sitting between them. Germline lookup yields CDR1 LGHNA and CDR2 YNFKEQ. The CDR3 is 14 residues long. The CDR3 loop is CASSQWKNSGEQYV. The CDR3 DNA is TGTGCCAGCAGCCAATGGAAAAACTCGGGGGAGCAGTACGTC.

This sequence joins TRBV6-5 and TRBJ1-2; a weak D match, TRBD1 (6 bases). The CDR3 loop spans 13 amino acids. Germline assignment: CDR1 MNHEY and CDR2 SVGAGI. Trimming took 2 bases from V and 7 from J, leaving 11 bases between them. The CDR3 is CASSYPGDSGYTF. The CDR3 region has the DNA TGTGCCAGCAGTTACCCAGGGGATAGTGGCTACACCTTC.

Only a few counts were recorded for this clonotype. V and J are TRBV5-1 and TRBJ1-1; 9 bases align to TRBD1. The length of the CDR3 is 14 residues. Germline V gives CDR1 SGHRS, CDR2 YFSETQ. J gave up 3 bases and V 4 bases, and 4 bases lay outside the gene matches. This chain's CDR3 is CASSIRDRDTEAFF. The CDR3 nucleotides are TGCGCCAGCAGCATCCGGGACAGGGACACTGAAGCTTTCTTT. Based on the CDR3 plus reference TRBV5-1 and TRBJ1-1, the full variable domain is KAGVTQTPRYLIKTRGQQVTLSCSPISGHRSVSWYQQTPGQGLQFLFEYFSETQRNKGNFPGRFSGRQFSNSRSEMNVSTLELGDSALYLCASSIRDRDTEAFFGQGTRLTVV.

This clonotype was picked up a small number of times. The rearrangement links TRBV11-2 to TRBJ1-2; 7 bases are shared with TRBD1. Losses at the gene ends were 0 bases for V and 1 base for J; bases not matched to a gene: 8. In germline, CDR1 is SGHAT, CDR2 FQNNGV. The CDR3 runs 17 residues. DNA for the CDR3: TGTGCCAGCAGCTTAGAAAGGACAGGAAATTTTAACTATGGCTACACCTTC. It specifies CASSLERTGNFNYGYTF.

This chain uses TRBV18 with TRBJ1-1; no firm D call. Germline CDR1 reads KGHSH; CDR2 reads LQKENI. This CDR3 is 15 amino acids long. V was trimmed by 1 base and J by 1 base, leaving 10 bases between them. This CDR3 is CASSPQEGRNTEAFF. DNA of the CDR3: TGTGCCAGCTCACCACAGGAGGGTCGGAACACTGAAGCTTTCTTT.

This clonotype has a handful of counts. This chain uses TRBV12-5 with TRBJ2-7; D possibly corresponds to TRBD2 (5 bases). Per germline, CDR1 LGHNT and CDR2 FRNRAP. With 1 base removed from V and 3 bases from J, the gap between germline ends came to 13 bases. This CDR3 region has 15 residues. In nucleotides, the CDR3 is TGTGCTAGTGGTTTGGGTAATAACGAGGGCTACGAGCAGTACGTC. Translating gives CASGLGNNEGYEQYV.

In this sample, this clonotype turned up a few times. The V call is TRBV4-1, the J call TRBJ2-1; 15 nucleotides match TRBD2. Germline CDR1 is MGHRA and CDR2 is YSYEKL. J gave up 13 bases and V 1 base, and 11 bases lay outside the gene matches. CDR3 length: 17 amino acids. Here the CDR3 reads CASSQALWTSGGAGQFF. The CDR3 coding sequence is TGCGCCAGCAGCCAAGCCTTGTGGACTAGCGGGGGGGCGGGTCAGTTCTTC.

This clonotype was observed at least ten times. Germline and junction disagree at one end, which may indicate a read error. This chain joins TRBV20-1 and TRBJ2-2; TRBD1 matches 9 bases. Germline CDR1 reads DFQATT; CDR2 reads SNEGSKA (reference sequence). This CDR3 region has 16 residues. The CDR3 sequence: CSARVPGTGRTGELFF. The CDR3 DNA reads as TGCAGTGCAAGAGTTCCCGGGACAGGGAGGACCGGGGAGCTGTTTTTT.

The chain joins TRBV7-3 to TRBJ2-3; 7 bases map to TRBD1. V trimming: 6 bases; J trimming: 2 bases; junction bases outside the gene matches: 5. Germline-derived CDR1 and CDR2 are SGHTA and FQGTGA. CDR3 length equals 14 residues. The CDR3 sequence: CASRRTGATDTQYF. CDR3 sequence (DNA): TGTGCCAGCAGGCGAACAGGGGCCACAGATACGCAGTATTTT.

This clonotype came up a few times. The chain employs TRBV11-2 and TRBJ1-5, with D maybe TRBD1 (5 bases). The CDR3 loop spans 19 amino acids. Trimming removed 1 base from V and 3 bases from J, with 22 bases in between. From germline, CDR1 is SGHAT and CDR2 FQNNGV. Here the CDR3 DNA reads TGTGCCAGCAGCTTAGGACCAGGGCTTCGGATCTTGGACAATCAGCCCCAGCATTTT. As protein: CASSLGPGLRILDNQPQHF. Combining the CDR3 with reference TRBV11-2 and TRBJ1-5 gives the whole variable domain EAGVAQSPRYKIIEKRQSVAFWCNPISGHATLYWYQQILGQGPKLLIQFQNNGVVDDSQLPKDRFSAERLKGVDSTLKIQPAKLEDSAVYLCASSLGPGLRILDNQPQHFGDGTRLSIL.

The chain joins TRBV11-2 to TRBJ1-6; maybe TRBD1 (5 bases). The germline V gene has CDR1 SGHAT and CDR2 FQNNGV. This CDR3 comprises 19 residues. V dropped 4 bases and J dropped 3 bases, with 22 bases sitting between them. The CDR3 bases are TGTGCCAGCAGCTCCGGGGGATGGGGGGGAAACCTCTATAATTCACCCCTCCACTTT. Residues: CASSSGGWGGNLYNSPLHF.

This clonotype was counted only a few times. For the CDR3, the DNA is TGTGCCAGCAGCTTGGCCCGGGAGCTGTTTTTT. It specifies CASSLARELFF. The chain is built from TRBV5-4 and TRBJ2-2; D gene ambiguous. V was pared by 0 bases and J by 9 bases, with 3 bases between. Germline values: CDR1 SGHNT, CDR2 YYREEE (reference sequence). The CDR3 has 11 residues.

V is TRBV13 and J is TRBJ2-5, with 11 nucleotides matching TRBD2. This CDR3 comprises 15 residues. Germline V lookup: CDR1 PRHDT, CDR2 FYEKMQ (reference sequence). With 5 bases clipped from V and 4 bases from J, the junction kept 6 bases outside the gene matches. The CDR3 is CASSDSGGAGETQYF. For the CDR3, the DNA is TGTGCCAGCAGCGATAGCGGGGGGGCCGGAGAGACCCAGTACTTC.

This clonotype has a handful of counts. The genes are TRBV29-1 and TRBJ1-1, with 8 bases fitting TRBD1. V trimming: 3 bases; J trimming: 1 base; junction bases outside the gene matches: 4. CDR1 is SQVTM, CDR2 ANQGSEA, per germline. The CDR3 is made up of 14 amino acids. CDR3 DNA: TGCAGCGTTGACAGGGGGCCGGAGAACACTGAAGCTTTCTTT. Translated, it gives CSVDRGPENTEAFF.

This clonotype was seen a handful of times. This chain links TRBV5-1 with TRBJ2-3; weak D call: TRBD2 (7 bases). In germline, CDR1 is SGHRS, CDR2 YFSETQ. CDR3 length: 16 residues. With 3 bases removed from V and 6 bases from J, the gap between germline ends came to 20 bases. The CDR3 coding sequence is TGCGCCAGCAGCTCACCGGAGGGAGGGGGGCGCGATACGCAGTATTTT. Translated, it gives CASSSPEGGGRDTQYF.

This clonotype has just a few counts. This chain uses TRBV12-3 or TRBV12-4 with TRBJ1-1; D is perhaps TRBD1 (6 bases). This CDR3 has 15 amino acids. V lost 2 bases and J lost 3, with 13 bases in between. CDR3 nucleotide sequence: TGTGCCAGCAGTTTACTCGCACAGGGTCACACTGAAGCTTTCTTT. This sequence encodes CASSLLAQGHTEAFF.

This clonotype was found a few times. The CDR3 here is CASSHRPWVSGYEQYV. For the CDR3, the DNA is TGCGCCAGCAGCCATCGGCCTTGGGTTTCCGGATACGAGCAGTACGTC. The chain is built from TRBV4-3 and TRBJ2-7, with D hard to call. V was shortened by 3 bases and J by 4 bases, with 19 bases between the two germline ends. The CDR3 loop spans 16 amino acids. CDR1 LGHNA and CDR2 YSLEER come from the germline V gene.

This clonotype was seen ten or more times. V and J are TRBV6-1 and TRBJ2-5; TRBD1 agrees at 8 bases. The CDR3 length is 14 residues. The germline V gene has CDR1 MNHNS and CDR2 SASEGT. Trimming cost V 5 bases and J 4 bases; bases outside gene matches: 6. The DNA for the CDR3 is TGTGCCAGCAGTACGGGAACAGGGGGAGAGACCCAGTACTTC. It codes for CASSTGTGGETQYF.